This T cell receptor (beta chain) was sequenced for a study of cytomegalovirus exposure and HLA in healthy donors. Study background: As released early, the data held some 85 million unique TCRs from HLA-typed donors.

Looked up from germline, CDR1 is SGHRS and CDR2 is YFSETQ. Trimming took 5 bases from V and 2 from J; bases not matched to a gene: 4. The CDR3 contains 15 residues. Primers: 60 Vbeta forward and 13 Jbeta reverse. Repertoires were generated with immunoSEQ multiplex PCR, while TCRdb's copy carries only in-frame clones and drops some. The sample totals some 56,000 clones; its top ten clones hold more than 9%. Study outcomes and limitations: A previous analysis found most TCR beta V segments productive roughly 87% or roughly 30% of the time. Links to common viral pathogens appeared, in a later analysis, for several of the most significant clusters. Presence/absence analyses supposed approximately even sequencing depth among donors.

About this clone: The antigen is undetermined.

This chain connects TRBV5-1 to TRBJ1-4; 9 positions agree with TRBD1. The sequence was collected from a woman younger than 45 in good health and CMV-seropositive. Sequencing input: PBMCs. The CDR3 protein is CASRPTGGTNEKLFF. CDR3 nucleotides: TGCGCCAGCAGGCCAACAGGGGGCACTAATGAAAAACTGTTTTTT. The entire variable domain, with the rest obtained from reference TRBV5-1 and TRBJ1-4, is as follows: KAGVTQTPRYLIKTRGQQVTLSCSPISGHRSVSWYQQTPGQGLQFLFEYFSETQRNKGNFPGRFSGRQFSNSRSEMNVSTLELGDSALYLCASRPTGGTNEKLFFGSGTQLSVL.